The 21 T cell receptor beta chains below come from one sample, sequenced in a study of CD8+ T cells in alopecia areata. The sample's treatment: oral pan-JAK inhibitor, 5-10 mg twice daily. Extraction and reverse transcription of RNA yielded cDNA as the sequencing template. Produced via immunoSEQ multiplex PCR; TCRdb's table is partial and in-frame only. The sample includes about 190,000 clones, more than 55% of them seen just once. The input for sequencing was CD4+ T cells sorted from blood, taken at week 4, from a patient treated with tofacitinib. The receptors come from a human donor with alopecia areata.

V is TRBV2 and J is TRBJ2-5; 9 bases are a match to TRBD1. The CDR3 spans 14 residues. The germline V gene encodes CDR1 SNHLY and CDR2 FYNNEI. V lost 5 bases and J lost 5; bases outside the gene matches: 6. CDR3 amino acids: CASSPGQGAETQYF. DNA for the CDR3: TGTGCCAGCAGTCCGGGACAGGGTGCGGAGACCCAGTACTTC.

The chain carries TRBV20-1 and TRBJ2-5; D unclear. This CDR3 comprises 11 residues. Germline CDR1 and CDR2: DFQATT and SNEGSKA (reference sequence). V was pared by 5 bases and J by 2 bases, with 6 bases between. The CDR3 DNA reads TGCAGTGCTCACAAACAAGAGACCCAGTACTTC. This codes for CSAHKQETQYF.

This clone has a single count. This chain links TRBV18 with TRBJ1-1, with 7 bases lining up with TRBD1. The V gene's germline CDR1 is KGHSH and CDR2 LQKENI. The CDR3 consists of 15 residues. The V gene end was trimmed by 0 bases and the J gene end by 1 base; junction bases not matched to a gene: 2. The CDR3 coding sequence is TGTGCCAGCTCACCACCCCCAGGGGGGAACACTGAAGCTTTCTTT. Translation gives CASSPPPGGNTEAFF. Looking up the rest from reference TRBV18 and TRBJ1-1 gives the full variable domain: NAGVMQNPRHLVRRRGQEARLRCSPMKGHSHVYWYRQLPEEGLKFMVYLQKENIIDESGMPKERFSAEFPKEGPSILRIQQVVRGDSAAYFCASSPPPGGNTEAFFGQGTRLTVV.

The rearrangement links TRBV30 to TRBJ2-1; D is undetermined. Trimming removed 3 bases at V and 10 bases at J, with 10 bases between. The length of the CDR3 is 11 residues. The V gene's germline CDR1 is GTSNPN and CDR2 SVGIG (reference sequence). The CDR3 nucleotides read TGTGCCTGGAGCCAGACTGGCGAGCAGTTCTTC. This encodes CAWSQTGEQFF.

The CDR3 loop is CASIRGVEAFF. The CDR3 DNA sequence: TGTGCCTCCATCCGAGGAGTTGAAGCTTTCTTT. This rearrangement joins TRBV30 to TRBJ1-1; no reliable D call. The V and J ends lost 7 bases and 7 bases respectively, with 13 bases between them. The germline V gene has CDR1 GTSNPN and CDR2 SVGIG (reference sequence). The CDR3 is 11 residues long.

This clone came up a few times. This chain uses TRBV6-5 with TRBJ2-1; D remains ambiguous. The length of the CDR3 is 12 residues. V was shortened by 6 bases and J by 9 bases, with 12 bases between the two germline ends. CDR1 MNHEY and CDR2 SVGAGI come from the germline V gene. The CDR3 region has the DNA TGTGCCAGCAGCCCTCCTTGGGGTGAGCAGTTCTTC. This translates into CASSPPWGEQFF.

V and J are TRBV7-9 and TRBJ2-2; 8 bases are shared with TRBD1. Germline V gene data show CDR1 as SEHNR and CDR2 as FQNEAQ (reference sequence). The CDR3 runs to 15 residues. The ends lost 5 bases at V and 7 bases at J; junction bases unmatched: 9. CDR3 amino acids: CASSAGQGESGELFF. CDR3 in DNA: TGTGCCAGCAGCGCCGGACAGGGTGAAAGCGGGGAGCTGTTTTTT. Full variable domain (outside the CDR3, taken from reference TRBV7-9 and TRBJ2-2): DTGVSQNPRHKITKRGQNVTFRCDPISEHNRLYWYRQTLGQGPEFLTYFQNEAQLEKSRLLSDRFSAERPKGSFSTLEIQRTEQGDSAMYLCASSAGQGESGELFFGEGSRLTVL.

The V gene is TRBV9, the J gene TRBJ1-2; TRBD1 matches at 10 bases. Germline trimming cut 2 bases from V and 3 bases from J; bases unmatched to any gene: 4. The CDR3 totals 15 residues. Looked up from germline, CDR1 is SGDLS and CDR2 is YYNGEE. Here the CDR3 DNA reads TGTGCCAGCAGCGTCAAGACAGGGGGCGACTATGGCTACACCTTC. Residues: CASSVKTGGDYGYTF. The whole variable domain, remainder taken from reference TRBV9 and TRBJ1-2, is DSGVTQTPKHLITATGQRVTLRCSPRSGDLSVYWYQQSLDQGLQFLIQYYNGEERAKGNILERFSAQQFPDLHSELNLSSLELGDSALYFCASSVKTGGDYGYTFGSGTRLTVV.

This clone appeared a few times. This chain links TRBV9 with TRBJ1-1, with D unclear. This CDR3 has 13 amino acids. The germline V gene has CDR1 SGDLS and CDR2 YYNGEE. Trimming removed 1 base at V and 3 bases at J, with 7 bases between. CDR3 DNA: TGTGCCAGCAGCGTAAAAGTGGACACTGAAGCTTTCTTT. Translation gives CASSVKVDTEAFF. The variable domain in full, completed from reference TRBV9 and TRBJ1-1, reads DSGVTQTPKHLITATGQRVTLRCSPRSGDLSVYWYQQSLDQGLQFLIQYYNGEERAKGNILERFSAQQFPDLHSELNLSSLELGDSALYFCASSVKVDTEAFFGQGTRLTVV.

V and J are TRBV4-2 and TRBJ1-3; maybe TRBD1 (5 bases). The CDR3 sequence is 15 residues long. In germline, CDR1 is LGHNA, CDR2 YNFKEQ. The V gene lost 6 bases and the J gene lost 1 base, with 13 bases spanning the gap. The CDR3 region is CASRLAGGSGNTIYF. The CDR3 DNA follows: TGTGCCAGCAGGCTGGCGGGGGGGTCTGGAAACACCATATATTTT.

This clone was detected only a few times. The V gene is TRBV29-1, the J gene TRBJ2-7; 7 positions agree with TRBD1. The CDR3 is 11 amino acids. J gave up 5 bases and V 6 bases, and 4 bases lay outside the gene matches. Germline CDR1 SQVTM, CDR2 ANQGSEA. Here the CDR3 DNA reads TGCAGCGTGACAACAGGGGACGAGCAGTACTTC. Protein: CSVTTGDEQYF.

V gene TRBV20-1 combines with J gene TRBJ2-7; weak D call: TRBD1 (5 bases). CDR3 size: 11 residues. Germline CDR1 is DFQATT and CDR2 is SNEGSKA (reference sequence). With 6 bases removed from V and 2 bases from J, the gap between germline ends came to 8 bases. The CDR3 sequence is CSAQDPYEQYF. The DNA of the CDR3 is TGCAGTGCACAGGATCCCTACGAGCAGTACTTC.

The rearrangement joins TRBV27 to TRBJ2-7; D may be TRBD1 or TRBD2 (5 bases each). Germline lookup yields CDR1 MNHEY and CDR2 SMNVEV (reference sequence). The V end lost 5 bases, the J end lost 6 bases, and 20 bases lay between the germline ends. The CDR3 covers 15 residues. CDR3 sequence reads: CASSPTGRHPAEQYF. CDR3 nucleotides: TGTGCCAGCAGTCCGACGGGACGGCACCCCGCCGAGCAGTACTTC.

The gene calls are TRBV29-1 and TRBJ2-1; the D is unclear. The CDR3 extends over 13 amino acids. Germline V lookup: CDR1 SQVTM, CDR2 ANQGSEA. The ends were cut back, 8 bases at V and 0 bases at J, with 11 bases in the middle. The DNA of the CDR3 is TGCAGCATAGTTATAAGCTCCTACAATGAGCAGTTCTTC. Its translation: CSIVISSYNEQFF.

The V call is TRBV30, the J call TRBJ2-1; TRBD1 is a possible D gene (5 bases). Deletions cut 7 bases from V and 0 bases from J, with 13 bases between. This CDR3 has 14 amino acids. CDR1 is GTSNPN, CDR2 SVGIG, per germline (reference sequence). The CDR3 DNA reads TGTGCCTACAAGACAGTTAGCTCCTACAATGAGCAGTTCTTC. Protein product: CAYKTVSSYNEQFF.

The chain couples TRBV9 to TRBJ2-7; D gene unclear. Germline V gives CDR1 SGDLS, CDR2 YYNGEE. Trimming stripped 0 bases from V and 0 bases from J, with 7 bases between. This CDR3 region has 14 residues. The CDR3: CASSVATGSYEQYF. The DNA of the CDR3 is TGTGCCAGCAGCGTAGCTACCGGCTCCTACGAGCAGTACTTC.

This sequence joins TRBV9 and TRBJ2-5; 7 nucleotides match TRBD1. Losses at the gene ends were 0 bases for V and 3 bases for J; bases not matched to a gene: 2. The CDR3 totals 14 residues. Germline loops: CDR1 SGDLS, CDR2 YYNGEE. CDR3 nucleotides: TGTGCCAGCAGCGTAGGAGGGGGCAAAGAGACCCAGTACTTC. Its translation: CASSVGGGKETQYF.

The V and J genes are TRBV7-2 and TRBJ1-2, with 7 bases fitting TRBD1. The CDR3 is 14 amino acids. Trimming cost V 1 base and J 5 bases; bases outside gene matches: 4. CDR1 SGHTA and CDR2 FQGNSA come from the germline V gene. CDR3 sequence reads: CASSLVGGDYGYTF. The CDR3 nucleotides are TGTGCCAGCAGCTTAGTAGGGGGCGATTATGGCTACACCTTC.

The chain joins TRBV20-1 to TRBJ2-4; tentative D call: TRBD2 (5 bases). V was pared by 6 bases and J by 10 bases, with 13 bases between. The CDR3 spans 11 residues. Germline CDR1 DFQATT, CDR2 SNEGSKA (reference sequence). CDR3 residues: CSASTREIQYF. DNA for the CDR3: TGCAGTGCCAGTACTAGGGAGATTCAGTACTTC.

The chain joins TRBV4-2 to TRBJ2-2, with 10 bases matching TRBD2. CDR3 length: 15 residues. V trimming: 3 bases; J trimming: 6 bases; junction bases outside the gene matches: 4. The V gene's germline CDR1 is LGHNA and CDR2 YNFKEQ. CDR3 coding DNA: TGTGCCAGCAGCCATCTAGCGGGAGACTCCGGGGAGCTGTTTTTT. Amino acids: CASSHLAGDSGELFF.

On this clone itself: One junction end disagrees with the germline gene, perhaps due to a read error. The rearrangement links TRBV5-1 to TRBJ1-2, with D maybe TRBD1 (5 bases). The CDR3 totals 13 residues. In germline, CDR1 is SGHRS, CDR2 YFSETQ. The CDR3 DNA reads TGCGCCAGCAGCTTGGACTGGGGCGATGGTTACACCTTC. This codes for CASSLDWGDGYTF.